This entry concerns a single T cell receptor beta chain. The sample comes from a study of cytomegalovirus exposure and HLA in healthy donors. CDR1 and CDR2 (germline): MNHEY, SVGAGI. V dropped 0 bases and J dropped 3 bases, with 15 bases sitting between them. The CDR3 length is 16 residues. Researchers ran the PCR with 60 Vbeta and 13 Jbeta primers. Assay used: immunoSEQ multiplex PCR; TCRdb lists only in-frame clones, some missing. The sample consists of about 190,000 clones, roughly four fifths of them appearing once. The TCR originated in a man in his late teens or twenties in good health and CMV-seronegative. The rearrangement links TRBV6-5 to TRBJ2-7; TRBD2 is a possible D gene (5 bases). Input material: PBMCs. The CDR3 nucleotides are TGTGCCAGCAGTTACTCGCCCTTAAGCGGTTACTACGAGCAGTACTTC. It specifies CASSYSPLSGYYEQYF.